This TCR beta chain is drawn from a study of T-cell memory formation after mild COVID-19. Study information: TCR clusters largely stayed donor specific.

Worth noting for this clonotype: Its target is unknown.

Germline CDR1 SGHDT, CDR2 YYEEEE. This CDR3 spans 16 amino acids. J gave up 1 base and V 7 bases, and 8 bases lay outside the gene matches. Libraries for TCRalpha and TCRbeta carried sample barcodes and unique molecular identifiers via 5'RACE. TCRdb processed the 5' RACE reads anew with MiXCR; each CDR3 protein has one entry. The table has about 390,000 distinct CDR3 sequences, under 25% seen once. Findings and limits, study-wide: For contracting clones, CD4+ ones sat mainly in CM and EM, CD8+ in EMRA.

This sequence originates from an adult woman who had mild COVID-19 (a few samples of this study predate the infection). Cell type and time point are not known. Sequenced input: PBMCs or a T cell subset sorted from them (not recorded which). The gene calls are TRBV5-6 and TRBJ2-3, with 11 bases matching TRBD2. The CDR3 protein is CASSTSGGLRTDTQYF. CDR3 sequence (DNA): TGTGCCAGCTCAACTAGCGGGGGACTACGCACAGATACGCAGTATTTT.